Below, 13 T cell receptor beta chains from the same sample are listed, as sequenced in a study of cytomegalovirus exposure and HLA in healthy donors. The PCR was carried out with 60 Vbeta primers and 13 Jbeta primers. Method: immunoSEQ multiplex PCR; TCRdb's copy keeps in-frame clones and lacks some. The sample holds tens of thousands of clones, 76% seen once. Sequences were obtained from PBMCs. These receptors all stem from a man younger than 45 in good health and CMV-seropositive.

Note on this clone: Other DNA sequences in this sample translate to the same CDR3. The J gene is TRBJ1-5, the V gene TRBV28, with 8 bases identical to TRBD1. CDR1 is MDHEN, CDR2 SYDVKM, per germline. The CDR3 is made up of 15 amino acids. J gave up 1 base and V 6 bases, and 5 bases lay outside the gene matches. The DNA for the CDR3 is TGTGCCAGCAGCAGGACAGGGAGCAGCAATCAGCCCCAGCATTTT. It translates to CASSRTGSSNQPQHF. Drawing the rest from reference TRBV28 and TRBJ1-5, the complete variable domain is DVKVTQSSRYLVKRTGEKVFLECVQDMDHENMFWYRQDPGLGLRLIYFSYDVKMKEKGDIPEGYSVSREKKERFSLILESASTNQTSMYLCASSRTGSSNQPQHFGDGTRLSIL.

V and J are TRBV7-2 and TRBJ1-5; D gene unclear. Germline CDR1 SGHTA, CDR2 FQGNSA. This CDR3 comprises 14 residues. V lost 0 bases to trimming and J lost 11 bases, with 14 bases between them. The CDR3 protein is CASSLAAPPGAQHF. DNA of the CDR3: TGTGCCAGCAGCTTAGCGGCCCCCCCCGGGGCCCAGCATTTT.

The chain links TRBV15 to TRBJ2-5, with 8 nucleotides matching TRBD1. The junction had 2 bases not matched to a gene; V was cut back by 0 bases and J by 2 bases. This CDR3 region has 15 residues. Germline V gene lookup returns CDR1 LNHNV and CDR2 YYDKDF (reference sequence). In DNA, the CDR3 is TGTGCCACCAGCAGAGAAGGACAGGGACAAGAGACCCAGTACTTC. It yields the protein CATSREGQGQETQYF.

The chain uses TRBV7-9 and TRBJ1-5; tentatively, D is TRBD1 (5 bases). Trimming removed 3 bases at V and 4 bases at J, with 13 bases between. CDR3 size: 15 residues. Germline-derived CDR1 and CDR2 are SEHNR and FQNEAQ (reference sequence). Here the CDR3 DNA reads TGTGCCAGCAGCTTTAGTGTCGGGGGGAATCAGCCCCAGCATTTT. It yields the protein CASSFSVGGNQPQHF.

The CDR3 loop reads CASSQERGRYEQYF. For the CDR3, the DNA is TGTGCCAGCAGCCAAGAAAGGGGCAGATACGAGCAGTACTTC. V is TRBV4-2 and J is TRBJ2-7; possibly TRBD1 for D (5 bases). The CDR3 covers 14 residues. V was cut by 0 bases and J by 4 bases, with 10 bases left in between. CDR1 is LGHNA, CDR2 YNFKEQ, per germline.

The V gene is TRBV7-9, the J gene TRBJ2-3, with 9 bases matching TRBD2. There are 18 residues in the CDR3. Per germline, CDR1 SEHNR and CDR2 FQNEAQ (reference sequence). Unmatched junction bases numbered 13, after V lost 4 bases and J lost 2 bases. The CDR3 reads CASSSPVGGGGVTDTQYF. The CDR3 bases are TGTGCCAGCAGCTCCCCCGTAGGTGGCGGGGGGGTCACAGATACGCAGTATTTT.

This clone occurred a few times. The gene calls are TRBV19 and TRBJ2-7, with 11 bases aligning to TRBD2. This CDR3 region has 15 residues. Unmatched junction bases numbered 7, after V lost 8 bases and J lost 1 base. The germline CDR1 and CDR2 sequences are LNHDA and SQIVND (reference sequence). As DNA, the CDR3 is TGTGCCAGTGGAGAAGGACTAGCGGGTTCCTACGAGCAGTACTTC. Translating it yields CASGEGLAGSYEQYF.

The CDR3 coding sequence is TGCGCCAGCAGCTATTATCAGGGAAACAATCAGCCCCAGCATTTT. Translating it yields CASSYYQGNNQPQHF. This chain uses TRBV4-1 with TRBJ1-5; TRBD1 might be the D (5 bases). The germline V gene encodes CDR1 MGHRA and CDR2 YSYEKL. This CDR3 has 15 amino acids. V was shortened by 5 bases and J by 3 bases, with 14 bases between the two germline ends.

The chain is built from TRBV6-1 and TRBJ2-3; 8 bases are shared with TRBD2. The CDR3 contains 18 residues. Germline loops: CDR1 MNHNS, CDR2 SASEGT. Trimming at V came to 4 bases and at J to 5 bases, leaving 17 bases not matched to a gene. CDR3 sequence: CASSVSGTSRVGGDTQYF. CDR3 coding DNA: TGTGCCAGCAGTGTCTCCGGGACTAGTAGGGTTGGAGGAGATACGCAGTATTTT.

The chain is built from TRBV15 and TRBJ1-5; D is ambiguous. Trimming cost V 5 bases and J 0 bases, with 8 bases left between them. The length of the CDR3 is 14 residues. Germline CDR1 is LNHNV and CDR2 is YYDKDF (reference sequence). This chain's CDR3 is CATSRVDSNQPQHF. Here the CDR3 DNA reads TGTGCCACCAGCCGAGTAGATAGCAATCAGCCCCAGCATTTT. Complete variable domain (other parts from reference TRBV15 and TRBJ1-5): DAMVIQNPRYQVTQFGKPVTLSCSQTLNHNVMYWYQQKSSQAPKLLFHYYDKDFNNEADTPDNFQSRRPNTSFCFLDIRSPGLGDTAMYLCATSRVDSNQPQHFGDGTRLSIL.

The V and J genes are TRBV19 and TRBJ2-4; 7 bases fit TRBD2. This CDR3 has 15 residues. CDR1 is LNHDA, CDR2 SQIVND, per germline (reference sequence). J gave up 1 base and V 5 bases, and 5 bases lay outside the gene matches. As DNA, the CDR3 is TGTGCCAGTAGTGGGAGGGCGCAGGCCAAAAACATTCAGTACTTC. Translation: CASSGRAQAKNIQYF. Drawing the rest from reference TRBV19 and TRBJ2-4, the complete variable domain is DGGITQSPKYLFRKEGQNVTLSCEQNLNHDAMYWYRQDPGQGLRLIYYSQIVNDFQKGDIAEGYSVSREKKESFPLTVTSAQKNPTAFYLCASSGRAQAKNIQYFGAGTRLSVL.

J is TRBJ2-3 and V is TRBV19, with a weak D call TRBD1 (6 bases). Germline lookup yields CDR1 LNHDA and CDR2 SQIVND (reference sequence). The CDR3 has 15 amino acids. Between the trimmed V and J ends, which lost 4 bases and 1 base, there was a span of 12 bases. CDR3 sequence (DNA): TGTGCCAGTAGTAATAGACAGGTTCGCACAGATACGCAGTATTTT. Translating it yields CASSNRQVRTDTQYF.

V is TRBV12-5 and J is TRBJ2-3, with no clear D. CDR1 LGHNT and CDR2 FRNRAP come from the germline V gene. This CDR3 contains 11 residues. The ends were cut back, 3 bases at V and 6 bases at J, with 4 bases in the middle. For the CDR3, the DNA is TGTGCTAGTGGTTTTGGCGATACGCAGTATTTT. It translates to CASGFGDTQYF.